These T cell receptor beta chains were read from a single sample in a study of cytomegalovirus exposure and HLA in healthy donors. This table comes from immunoSEQ multiplex PCR, and its TCRdb copy is limited to in-frame clones, with some not included. The sample lists 140,000 to 150,000 clones; roughly 79% were seen once. Sequencing was done on a sample of PBMCs. The origin of the receptors is a woman in her forties in good health and CMV-seropositive. CDR3s include the opening cysteine and the closing phenylalanine or tryptophan. The D gene is left open where the match is weak. A clone size is listed for some rows: how often the clone was seen (once, few, many), or a class if it is expanded.

size,V,D,J,DNA,CDR3
-,TRBV15,-,TRBJ2-7,TGTGCCACCAGCAGAGGAGGAGGGGGGGAATACGAGCAGTACTTC,CATSRGGGGEYEQYF
-,TRBV29-1,-,TRBJ1-1,TGCAGCGTTGACAGGGGGAACACTGAAGCTTTCTTT,CSVDRGNTEAFF
-,TRBV11-3,TRBD1,TRBJ1-6,TGTGCCAGCAGTACAGGGGGAAATTCACCCCTCCACTTT,CASSTGGNSPLHF
-,TRBV11-2,-,TRBJ2-5,TGTGCCAGCAGCCCTGCGCCAGGAATACAAGAGACCCAGTACTTC,CASSPAPGIQETQYF
-,TRBV6-5,TRBD1,TRBJ2-1,TGTGCCAGCAGACGCGGACAGGGGATATTAGATGAGCAGTTCTTC,CASRRGQGILDEQFF
once,TRBV28,TRBD1,TRBJ1-5,TGTGCCAGCAGTTCACAGGGGGTGGATTATAGCAATCAGCCCCAGCATTTT,CASSSQGVDYSNQPQHF
-,TRBV25-1,TRBD1,TRBJ2-5,TGTGCCAGCAGTGGACAGGGGGCCGGGGAGACCCAGTACTTC,CASSGQGAGETQYF
-,TRBV11-1,TRBD2,TRBJ2-1,TGTGCCAGCAGCCGGACTAGCGGGCCGATATCCTACAATGAGCAGTTCTTC,CASSRTSGPISYNEQFF
-,TRBV30,TRBD2,TRBJ2-7,TGTGCCTGGAGTTCTAGCGGGGAGACCTACGAGCAGTACTTC,CAWSSSGETYEQYF
-,TRBV7-9,-,TRBJ2-7,TGTGCCAGCAGCCTGACCTCGGGGAGTTTGTACTTC,CASSLTSGSLYF
-,TRBV6-5,-,TRBJ1-6,TGTGCCAGCAAAAGGGGGAATAATTCACCCCTCCACTTT,CASKRGNNSPLHF
-,TRBV9,-,TRBJ1-1,TGTGCCAGCAGCGTAGGGGTTGGGCAGCAAAACACTGAAGCTTTCTTT,CASSVGVGQQNTEAFF
-,TRBV6-1,-,TRBJ2-1,TGTGCCAGCATCTCGCAAGGGATAGGGGATGAGCAGTTCTTC,CASISQGIGDEQFF
once,TRBV6-1,-,TRBJ2-7,TGTGCCAGCAGTGATCCGGGCCATCGAGGGGAGCAGTACTTC,CASSDPGHRGEQYF
-,TRBV7-9,TRBD2,TRBJ2-3,TGTGCCAGCAGCTTAGGAGCTAGCGGGGGTACAGATACGCAGTATTTT,CASSLGASGGTDTQYF
-,TRBV28,-,TRBJ1-3,TGTGCCAGCAGTTTTTCCCCAGGGGCTGGAAACACCATATATTTT,CASSFSPGAGNTIYF
-,TRBV9,TRBD1,TRBJ2-1,TGTGCCAGCAGCACGGACAGGGTGCAGTTCTTC,CASSTDRVQFF
-,TRBV2,-,TRBJ1-1,TGTGCCAGCAGTGCCGGGAGGGACACTGAAGCTTTCTTT,CASSAGRDTEAFF
few,TRBV9,TRBD2,TRBJ2-7,TGTGCCAGCAGCACTACTAGCGGGGGCTACGAGCAGTACTTC,CASSTTSGGYEQYF
few,TRBV18,TRBD2,TRBJ2-5,TGTGCCAGCTCACCTGCTATACTAGCGGGGGGTCAAGAGACCCAGTACTTC,CASSPAILAGGQETQYF
few,TRBV6-5,-,TRBJ2-7,TGTGCCAGCAGTTACTCACAGGGTGGCTACGAGCAGTACTTC,CASSYSQGGYEQYF
-,TRBV10-3,-,TRBJ1-5,TGTGCCATCAGTGAAGCAGGAGGCCCAGGGGCAGGGAATCAGCCCCAGCATTTT,CAISEAGGPGAGNQPQHF
-,TRBV28,TRBD1,TRBJ1-5,TGTGCCAGCAGTTTCGACAGGGGAGGAGATAATCAGCCCCAGCATTTT,CASSFDRGGDNQPQHF
few,TRBV6-1,-,TRBJ2-7,TGTGCCAGCCGGGATACCAGCTCCTACGAGCAGTACTTC,CASRDTSSYEQYF
once,TRBV19,TRBD1,TRBJ1-2,TGTGCCAGTACCCCCGGACAGGGGGGCAATGGCTACACCTTC,CASTPGQGGNGYTF
-,TRBV6-1,-,TRBJ1-6,TGTGCCAGCAGTCCACCGGGACATTCTAATTCACCCCTCCACTTT,CASSPPGHSNSPLHF
once,TRBV6-1,-,TRBJ1-4,TGTGCCAGCAGTGCGCGACCGGGTGAAAAACTGTTTTTT,CASSARPGEKLFF
-,TRBV5-1,TRBD2,TRBJ2-5,TGCGCCAGCAGCTTGGCCGGCCTAGCGGGGCCAGAGACCCAGTACTTC,CASSLAGLAGPETQYF